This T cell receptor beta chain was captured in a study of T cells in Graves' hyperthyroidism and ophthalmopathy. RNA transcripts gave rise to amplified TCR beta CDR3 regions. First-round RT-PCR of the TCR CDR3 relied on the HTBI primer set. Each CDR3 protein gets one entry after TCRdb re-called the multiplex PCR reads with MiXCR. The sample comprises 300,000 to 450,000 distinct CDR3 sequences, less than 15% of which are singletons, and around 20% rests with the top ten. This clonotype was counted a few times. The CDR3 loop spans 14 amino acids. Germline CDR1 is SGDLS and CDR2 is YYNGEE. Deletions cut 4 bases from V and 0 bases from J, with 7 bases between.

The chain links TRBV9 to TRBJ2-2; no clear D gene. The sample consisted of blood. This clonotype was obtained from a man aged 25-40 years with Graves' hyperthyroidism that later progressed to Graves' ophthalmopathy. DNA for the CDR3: TGTGCCAGCAGCCCATCAGCGAACACCGGGGAGCTGTTTTTT. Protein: CASSPSANTGELFF.